Listed here are 6 T cell receptor beta chains from one sample, sequenced in a study of OX40 agonist ivuxolimab in advanced cancers. Libraries were prepared by immunoSEQ multiplex PCR; TCRdb keeps only in-frame clonotypes and omits some of them. The table includes about 100,000 clones, around nine tenths detected once. Sample: CD4+ or CD8+ T cells sorted from blood, taken in a trial of the OX40 agonist ivuxolimab. Receptors originate from an adult with an advanced solid tumor such as melanoma, head and neck, liver or kidney cancer.

This chain connects TRBV29-1 to TRBJ1-2; D is possibly TRBD1 (6 bases). Germline V CDR1 and CDR2: SQVTM, ANQGSEA. The CDR3 totals 14 residues. Trimming took off 4 bases at V and 7 bases at J, with 19 bases between the two ends. DNA of the CDR3: TGCAGCGTTGGAGGGGGAATCGGAATCCTTGGCTACACCTTC. It encodes CSVGGGIGILGYTF.

This clone was seen only once. The gene calls are TRBV18 and TRBJ2-5, with 9 bases aligning to TRBD1. The CDR3 totals 14 residues. Losses at the gene ends were 3 bases for V and 4 bases for J; bases not matched to a gene: 3. In germline, CDR1 is KGHSH, CDR2 LQKENI. The CDR3 reads CASSPNRGRETQYF. The DNA for the CDR3 is TGTGCCAGCTCACCGAACAGGGGGCGAGAGACCCAGTACTTC.

The genes are TRBV5-4 and TRBJ2-3; D not resolved. V lost 5 bases to trimming and J lost 1 base, with 8 bases between them. There are 13 residues in the CDR3. The V gene's germline CDR1 is SGHNT and CDR2 YYREEE (reference sequence). CDR3 sequence reads: CASRVRGTDTQYF. The DNA for the CDR3 is TGTGCCAGCAGGGTCCGGGGCACAGATACGCAGTATTTT.

This chain joins TRBV19 and TRBJ2-1; 11 nucleotides agree with TRBD1. After removal of 7 bases from V and 8 bases from J, the junction contained 7 bases not matched to a gene. CDR1 is LNHDA and CDR2 is SQIVND in the germline V gene (reference sequence). The CDR3 extends over 14 amino acids. CDR3 in DNA: TGTGCCAGTAAGGAGGACAGGGGGCGGCATGAGCAGTTCTTC. This sequence encodes CASKEDRGRHEQFF.

V and J are TRBV6-5 and TRBJ1-6; D gene unclear. This CDR3 has 14 amino acids. The V end was cut by 7 bases, the J end by 3 bases, with 10 bases between. The germline V gene encodes CDR1 MNHEY and CDR2 SVGAGI. The CDR3 DNA reads as TGTGCCAGCACCACGACGGACTATAATTCACCCCTCCACTTT. This codes for CASTTTDYNSPLHF.

J is TRBJ1-1 and V is TRBV2; 7 bases match TRBD1. From germline, CDR1 is SNHLY and CDR2 FYNNEI. V was clipped by 4 bases and J by 3 bases; unmatched bases: 2. This CDR3 region has 13 residues. The CDR3 DNA sequence: TGTGCCAGCAGTGCCAGGGGGGACACTGAAGCTTTCTTT. Translating gives CASSARGDTEAFF.